Presented here are 8 T cell receptor beta chains from one specimen sequenced in a study of blood T cell repertoires in COVID-19. TCRdb keeps only in-frame clones here, not all; method: immunoSEQ multiplex PCR. The sample has roughly 220,000 clones; 80% are singletons. The specimen sequenced was PBMCs or T cells enriched from blood (not recorded which). These receptors were obtained from a man younger than 45 with acute COVID-19.

In its sample, this clone was seen a few times. The chain has TRBV6-1 and TRBJ1-6; a possible D gene is TRBD1 (5 bases). The CDR3 extends over 16 amino acids. V was shortened by 2 bases and J by 8 bases, with 16 bases between the two germline ends. CDR1 and CDR2 from the germline V gene are MNHNS and SASEGT. Here the CDR3 DNA reads TGTGCCAGCAGTGAATTAGGCCAGGGATCTTATTCACCCCTCCACTTT. As protein: CASSELGQGSYSPLHF.

The genes are TRBV7-9 and TRBJ2-1, with TRBD2 as a possible D gene (5 bases). Trimming shortened V by 5 bases and J by 5 bases, and 13 bases separated the two germline ends. The CDR3 extends over 14 amino acids. CDR1 and CDR2 from the germline V gene are SEHNR and FQNEAQ (reference sequence). The CDR3 coding sequence is TGTGCCAGCAGCCCCGCAGCGGCCAACAATGAGCAGTTCTTC. Amino acid sequence: CASSPAAANNEQFF.

The genes are TRBV5-1 and TRBJ2-1, with D unclear. The length of the CDR3 is 13 residues. V was shortened by 0 bases and J by 4 bases, with 5 bases between the two germline ends. Germline values: CDR1 SGHRS, CDR2 YFSETQ. CDR3 sequence: CASSLAQYNEQFF. DNA for the CDR3: TGCGCCAGCAGCTTGGCACAGTACAATGAGCAGTTCTTC. Full variable domain (missing parts from reference TRBV5-1 and TRBJ2-1): KAGVTQTPRYLIKTRGQQVTLSCSPISGHRSVSWYQQTPGQGLQFLFEYFSETQRNKGNFPGRFSGRQFSNSRSEMNVSTLELGDSALYLCASSLAQYNEQFFGPGTRLTVL.

This clone was seen only once. The rearrangement uses TRBV6-5 and TRBJ2-2; a weak D match, TRBD1 (6 bases). Germline-derived CDR1 and CDR2 are MNHEY and SVGAGI. CDR3 length: 14 residues. V was trimmed by 5 bases and J by 4 bases, leaving 11 bases between them. As DNA, the CDR3 is TGTGCCAGCAGTCAAAACAGGGTCACCGGGGAGCTGTTTTTT. It specifies CASSQNRVTGELFF.

This sequence joins TRBV2 and TRBJ2-5, with 8 bases that match TRBD2. Losses at the gene ends were 6 bases for V and 3 bases for J; bases not matched to a gene: 6. CDR3 length equals 14 residues. Germline CDR1 SNHLY, CDR2 FYNNEI. The CDR3 DNA is TGTGCCAGCAGGTCCCGGGGGGGAGAAGAGACCCAGTACTTC. Protein: CASRSRGGEETQYF.

This clone was seen just once. V usage is TRBV29-1 and J usage is TRBJ1-4; no reliable D call. In germline, CDR1 is SQVTM, CDR2 ANQGSEA. Trimming took off 3 bases at V and 1 base at J, with 12 bases between the two ends. The CDR3 sequence is 15 residues long. This chain's CDR3 is CSVDDGDGTNEKLFF. Written as DNA, the CDR3 is TGCAGCGTTGATGATGGAGACGGAACTAATGAAAAACTGTTTTTT.

The rearrangement uses TRBV4-2 and TRBJ1-2; D uncertain. This CDR3 is built from 15 residues. V lost 0 bases and J lost 4, with 12 bases in between. In germline, CDR1 is LGHNA, CDR2 YNFKEQ. The CDR3 here is CASSQDQSGVYGYTF. DNA of the CDR3: TGTGCCAGCAGCCAAGATCAGTCGGGAGTCTATGGCTACACCTTC.

The V call is TRBV9, the J call TRBJ2-5, with D possibly being TRBD2 (5 bases). The germline V and J ends were trimmed by 0 bases and 1 base, with 10 bases remaining between them. The germline gives CDR1 SGDLS, CDR2 YYNGEE. This CDR3 has 15 amino acids. The CDR3, as DNA: TGTGCCAGCAGCGTAGCGGACTTTACCCAAGAGACCCAGTACTTC. This encodes CASSVADFTQETQYF.